This entry is about one T cell receptor (beta chain). The antigen remains undetermined. Profiled with immunoSEQ multiplex PCR; TCRdb holds only in-frame clones, not every one. The profile shows 25,000 to 35,000 clones, about 71% of them singletons. Relapse was seen in all patients after autologous stem cell transplantation, and brentuximab vedotin exposure was variable. Per germline, CDR1 MNHEY and CDR2 SMNVEV (reference sequence). The CDR3 spans 13 residues. V lost 7 bases to trimming and J lost 4 bases, with 13 bases between them. This record comes from a study of PD-1 blockade in classical Hodgkin lymphoma. Findings and limits, study-wide: Among the patients, those starting nivolumab under 1 year after ASCT were excluded. Factors driving the repertoire differences, possibly disease activity or prior therapy, remain undefined. By C4D1, diversity of CD4+ TCRs had risen significantly, whereas that of CD8+ TCRs had not.

Specimen: peripheral blood mononuclear cells (PBMCs), collected before the second cycle of nivolumab. This chain joins TRBV27 and TRBJ1-2; TRBD1 is a possible D gene (5 bases). This sequence originates from a human donor with classical Hodgkin lymphoma. DNA of the CDR3: TGTGCCAGCACCCCCGGGGGAAGCTATGGCTACACCTTC. It specifies CASTPGGSYGYTF.